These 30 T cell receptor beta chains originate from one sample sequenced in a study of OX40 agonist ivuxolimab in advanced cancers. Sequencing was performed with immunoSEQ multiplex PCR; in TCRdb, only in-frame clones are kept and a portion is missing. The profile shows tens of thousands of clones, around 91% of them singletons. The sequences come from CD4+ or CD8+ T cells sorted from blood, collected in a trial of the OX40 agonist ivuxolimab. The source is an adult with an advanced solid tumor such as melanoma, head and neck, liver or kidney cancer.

The CDR3 loop reads CASSLTSLQETQYF. In nucleotides, the CDR3 is TGTGCCAGCAGCTTGACTAGCCTCCAAGAGACCCAGTACTTC. J is TRBJ2-5 and V is TRBV7-9, with 7 bases lining up with TRBD2. From germline, CDR1 is SEHNR and CDR2 FQNEAQ (reference sequence). V dropped 3 bases and J dropped 1; count of bases not matched to a gene: 2. The CDR3 length is 14 residues.

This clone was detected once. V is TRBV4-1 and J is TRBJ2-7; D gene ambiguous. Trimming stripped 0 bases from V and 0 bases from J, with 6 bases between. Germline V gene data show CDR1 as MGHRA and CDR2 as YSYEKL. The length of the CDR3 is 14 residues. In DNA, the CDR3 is TGCGCCAGCAGCCAAGAGTCAAGCTCCTACGAGCAGTACTTC. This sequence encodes CASSQESSSYEQYF.

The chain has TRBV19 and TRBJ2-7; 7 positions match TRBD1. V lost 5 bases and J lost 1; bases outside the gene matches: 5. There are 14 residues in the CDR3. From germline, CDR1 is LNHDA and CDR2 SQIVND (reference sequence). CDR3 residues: CASSVTGASYEQYF. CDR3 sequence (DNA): TGTGCCAGTAGTGTCACAGGGGCTTCCTACGAGCAGTACTTC.

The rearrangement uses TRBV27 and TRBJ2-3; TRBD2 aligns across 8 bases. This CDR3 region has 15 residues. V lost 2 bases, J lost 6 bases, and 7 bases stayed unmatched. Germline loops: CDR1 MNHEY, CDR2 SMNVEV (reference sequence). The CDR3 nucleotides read TGTGCCAGCAGTTTACTCGCGGGAGGCTGGGATACGCAGTATTTT. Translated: CASSLLAGGWDTQYF.

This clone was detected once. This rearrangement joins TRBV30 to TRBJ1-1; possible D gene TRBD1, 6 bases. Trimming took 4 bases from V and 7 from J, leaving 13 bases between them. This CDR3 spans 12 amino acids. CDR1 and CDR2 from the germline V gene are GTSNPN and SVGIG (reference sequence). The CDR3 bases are TGTGCCTGGAATCTAGGGACATTTGAAGCTTTCTTT. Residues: CAWNLGTFEAFF.

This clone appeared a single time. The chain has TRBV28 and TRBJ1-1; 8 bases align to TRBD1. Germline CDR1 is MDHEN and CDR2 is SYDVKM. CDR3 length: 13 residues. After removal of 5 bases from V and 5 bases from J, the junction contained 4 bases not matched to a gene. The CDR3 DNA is TGTGCCAGCAGTCCTACAGGGGGAACTGAAGCTTTCTTT. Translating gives CASSPTGGTEAFF.

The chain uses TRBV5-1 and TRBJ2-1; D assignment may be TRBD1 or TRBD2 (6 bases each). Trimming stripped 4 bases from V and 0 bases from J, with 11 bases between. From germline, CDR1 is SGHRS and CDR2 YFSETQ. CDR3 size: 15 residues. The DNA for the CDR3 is TGCGCCAGCAGCCTAGGGGGGTACTCCTACAATGAGCAGTTCTTC. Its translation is CASSLGGYSYNEQFF.

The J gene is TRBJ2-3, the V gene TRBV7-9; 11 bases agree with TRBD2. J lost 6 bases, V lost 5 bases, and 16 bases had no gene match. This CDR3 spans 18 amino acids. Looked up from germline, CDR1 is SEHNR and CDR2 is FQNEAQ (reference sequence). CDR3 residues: CASSTGTSGGTLLDTQYF. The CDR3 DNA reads TGTGCCAGCAGCACAGGGACTAGCGGCGGGACTTTGCTTGATACGCAGTATTTT.

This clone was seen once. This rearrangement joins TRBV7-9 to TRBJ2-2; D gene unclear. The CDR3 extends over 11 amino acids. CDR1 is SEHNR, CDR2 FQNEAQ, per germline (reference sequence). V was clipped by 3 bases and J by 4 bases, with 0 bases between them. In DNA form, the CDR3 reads TGTGCCAGCAGCTTCACCGGGGAGCTGTTTTTT. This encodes CASSFTGELFF.

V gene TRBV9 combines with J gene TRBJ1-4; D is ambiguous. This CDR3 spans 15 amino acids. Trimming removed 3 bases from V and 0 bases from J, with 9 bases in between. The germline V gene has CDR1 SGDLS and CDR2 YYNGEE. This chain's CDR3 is CASSAEIATNEKLFF. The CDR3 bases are TGTGCCAGCAGCGCAGAGATTGCAACTAATGAAAAACTGTTTTTT.

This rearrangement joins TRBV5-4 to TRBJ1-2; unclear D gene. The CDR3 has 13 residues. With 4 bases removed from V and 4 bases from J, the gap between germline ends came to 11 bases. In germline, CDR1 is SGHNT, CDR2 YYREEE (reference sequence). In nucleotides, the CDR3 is TGTGCCAGCAGCAACGACTTAGGCTATGGCTACACCTTC. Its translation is CASSNDLGYGYTF. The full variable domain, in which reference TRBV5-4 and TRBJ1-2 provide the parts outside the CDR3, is ETGVTQSPTHLIKTRGQQVTLRCSSQSGHNTVSWYQQALGQGPQFIFQYYREEENGRGNFPPRFSGLQFPNYSSELNVNALELDDSALYLCASSNDLGYGYTFGSGTRLTVV.

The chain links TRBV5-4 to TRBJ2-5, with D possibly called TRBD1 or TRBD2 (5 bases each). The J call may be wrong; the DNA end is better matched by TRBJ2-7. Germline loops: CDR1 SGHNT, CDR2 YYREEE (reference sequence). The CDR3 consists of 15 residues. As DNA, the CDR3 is TGTGCCAGCAGCCCCGGGACGCCGAGCTCCTACGAGCAGTACTTC. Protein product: CASSPGTPSSYEQYF.

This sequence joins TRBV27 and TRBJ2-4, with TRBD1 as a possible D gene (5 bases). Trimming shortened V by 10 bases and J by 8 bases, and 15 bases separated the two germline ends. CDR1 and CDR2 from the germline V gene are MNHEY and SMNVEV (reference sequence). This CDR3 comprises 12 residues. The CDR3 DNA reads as TGTGCCACCCTGGGTCTAGGGGACATTCAGTACTTC. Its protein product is CATLGLGDIQYF.

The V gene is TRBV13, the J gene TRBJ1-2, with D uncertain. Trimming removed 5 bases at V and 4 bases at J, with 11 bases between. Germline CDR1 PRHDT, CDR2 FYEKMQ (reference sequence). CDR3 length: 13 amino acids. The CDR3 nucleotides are TGTGCCAGCAGCCTCCGGACCGCCTATGGCTACACCTTC. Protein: CASSLRTAYGYTF. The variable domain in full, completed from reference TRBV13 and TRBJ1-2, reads AAGVIQSPRHLIKEKRETATLKCYPIPRHDTVYWYQQGPGQDPQFLISFYEKMQSDKGSIPDRFSAQQFSDYHSELNMSSLELGDSALYFCASSLRTAYGYTFGSGTRLTVV.

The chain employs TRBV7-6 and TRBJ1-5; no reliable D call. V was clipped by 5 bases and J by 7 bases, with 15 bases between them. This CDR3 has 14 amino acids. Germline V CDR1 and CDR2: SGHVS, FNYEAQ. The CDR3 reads CASSRHSSGQPQHF. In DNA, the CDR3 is TGTGCCAGCAGCCGACACAGTTCTGGACAGCCCCAGCATTTT.

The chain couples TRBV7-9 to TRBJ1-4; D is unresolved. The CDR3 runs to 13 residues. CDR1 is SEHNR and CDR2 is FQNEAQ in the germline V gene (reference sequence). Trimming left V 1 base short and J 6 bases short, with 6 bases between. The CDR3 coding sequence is TGTGCCAGCAGCTTAGGGACGGATGAAAAACTGTTTTTT. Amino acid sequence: CASSLGTDEKLFF.

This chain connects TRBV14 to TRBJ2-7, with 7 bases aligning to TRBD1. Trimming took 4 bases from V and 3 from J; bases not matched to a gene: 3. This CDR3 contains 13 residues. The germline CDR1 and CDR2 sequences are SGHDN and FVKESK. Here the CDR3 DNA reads TGTGCCAGCAGCCCACAGGGGAACTACGAGCAGTACTTC. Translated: CASSPQGNYEQYF.

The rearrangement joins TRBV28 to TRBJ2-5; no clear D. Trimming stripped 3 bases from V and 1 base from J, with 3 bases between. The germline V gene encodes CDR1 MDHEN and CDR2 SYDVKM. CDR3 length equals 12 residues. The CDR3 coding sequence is TGTGCCAGCAGTTTGATCCAAGAGACCCAGTACTTC. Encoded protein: CASSLIQETQYF. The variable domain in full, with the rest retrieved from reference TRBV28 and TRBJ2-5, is DVKVTQSSRYLVKRTGEKVFLECVQDMDHENMFWYRQDPGLGLRLIYFSYDVKMKEKGDIPEGYSVSREKKERFSLILESASTNQTSMYLCASSLIQETQYFGPGTRLLVL.

The CDR3 coding sequence is TGTGCCAGCAGTGAACCTTATGGCAATCAGCCCCAGCATTTT. This encodes CASSEPYGNQPQHF. The chain employs TRBV25-1 and TRBJ1-5; D ambiguous. Germline-derived CDR1 and CDR2 are MGHDK and SYGVNS. This CDR3 is 14 amino acids long. V was trimmed by 2 bases and J by 2 bases, leaving 7 bases between them.

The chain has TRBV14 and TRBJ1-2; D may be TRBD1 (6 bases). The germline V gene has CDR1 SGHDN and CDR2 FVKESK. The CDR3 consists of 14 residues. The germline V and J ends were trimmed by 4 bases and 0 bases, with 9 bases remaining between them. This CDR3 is CASSRGGSNYGYTF. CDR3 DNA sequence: TGTGCCAGCAGCCGAGGGGGATCTAACTATGGCTACACCTTC.

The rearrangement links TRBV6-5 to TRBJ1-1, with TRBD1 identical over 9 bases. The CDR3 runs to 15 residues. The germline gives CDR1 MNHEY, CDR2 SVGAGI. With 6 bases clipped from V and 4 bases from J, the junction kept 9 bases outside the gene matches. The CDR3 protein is CASRGWDRDRTEAFF. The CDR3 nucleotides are TGTGCCAGCAGGGGATGGGACAGGGACCGCACTGAAGCTTTCTTT.

The DNA for the CDR3 is TGTGCCAGCAGTTACGGCGTGGAGCTGTTTTTT. It yields the protein CASSYGVELFF. The rearrangement links TRBV6-5 to TRBJ2-2; D gene unclear. Germline V lookup: CDR1 MNHEY, CDR2 SVGAGI. The CDR3 contains 11 residues. V lost 2 bases to trimming and J lost 10 bases, with 5 bases between them.

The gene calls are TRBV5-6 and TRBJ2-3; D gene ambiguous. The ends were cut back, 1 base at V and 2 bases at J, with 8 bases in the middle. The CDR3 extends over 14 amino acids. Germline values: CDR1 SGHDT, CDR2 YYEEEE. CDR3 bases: TGTGCCAGCAGCTTGCCGAGTAACACAGATACGCAGTATTTT. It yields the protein CASSLPSNTDTQYF.

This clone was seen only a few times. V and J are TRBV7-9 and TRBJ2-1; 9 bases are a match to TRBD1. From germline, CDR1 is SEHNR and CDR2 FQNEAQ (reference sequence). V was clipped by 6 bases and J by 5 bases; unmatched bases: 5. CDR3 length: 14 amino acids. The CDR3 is CASRGDRDHNEQFF. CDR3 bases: TGTGCCAGCAGGGGGGACAGGGACCACAATGAGCAGTTCTTC.

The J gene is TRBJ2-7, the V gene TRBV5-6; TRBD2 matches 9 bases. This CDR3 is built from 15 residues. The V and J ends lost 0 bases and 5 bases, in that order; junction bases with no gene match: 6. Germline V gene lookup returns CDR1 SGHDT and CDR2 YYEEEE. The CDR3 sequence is CASSLVAGGPHEQYF. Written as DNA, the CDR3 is TGTGCCAGCAGCTTGGTGGCGGGAGGGCCCCACGAGCAGTACTTC.

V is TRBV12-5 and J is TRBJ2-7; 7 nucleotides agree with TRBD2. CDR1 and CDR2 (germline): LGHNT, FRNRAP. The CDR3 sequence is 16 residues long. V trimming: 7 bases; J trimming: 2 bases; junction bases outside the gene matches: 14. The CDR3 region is CASALGGSGRAYEQYF. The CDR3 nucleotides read TGTGCTAGTGCCCTCGGGGGGAGCGGGCGAGCCTACGAGCAGTACTTC.

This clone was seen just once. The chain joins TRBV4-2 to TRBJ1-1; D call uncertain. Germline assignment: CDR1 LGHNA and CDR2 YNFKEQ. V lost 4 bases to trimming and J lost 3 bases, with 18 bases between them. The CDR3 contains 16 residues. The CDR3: CASSPWVNQRDTEAFF. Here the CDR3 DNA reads TGTGCCAGCAGCCCGTGGGTCAATCAGAGGGACACTGAAGCTTTCTTT.

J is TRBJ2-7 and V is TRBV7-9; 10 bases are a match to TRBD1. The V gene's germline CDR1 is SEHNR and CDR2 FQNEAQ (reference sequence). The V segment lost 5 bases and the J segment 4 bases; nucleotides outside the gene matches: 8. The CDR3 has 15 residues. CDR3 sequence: CASSPRQGAKYEQYF. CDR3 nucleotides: TGTGCCAGCAGCCCCCGACAGGGGGCAAAATACGAGCAGTACTTC.

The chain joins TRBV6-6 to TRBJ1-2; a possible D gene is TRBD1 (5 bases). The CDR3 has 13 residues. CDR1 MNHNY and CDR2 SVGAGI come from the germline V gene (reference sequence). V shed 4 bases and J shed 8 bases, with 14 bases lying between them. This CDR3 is CASSLQAGGGYTF. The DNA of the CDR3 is TGTGCCAGCAGTTTACAGGCGGGGGGAGGCTACACCTTC.

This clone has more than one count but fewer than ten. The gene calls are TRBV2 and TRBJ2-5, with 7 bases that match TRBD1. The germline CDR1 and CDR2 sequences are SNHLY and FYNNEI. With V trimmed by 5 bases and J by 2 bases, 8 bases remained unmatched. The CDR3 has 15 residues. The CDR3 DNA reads TGTGCCAGCAGTCACCCGGGACAGCGACAAGAGACCCAGTACTTC. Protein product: CASSHPGQRQETQYF. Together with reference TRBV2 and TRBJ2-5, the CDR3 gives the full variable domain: EPEVTQTPSHQVTQMGQEVILRCVPISNHLYFYWYRQILGQKVEFLVSFYNNEISEKSEIFDDQFSVERPDGSNFTLKIRSTKLEDSAMYFCASSHPGQRQETQYFGPGTRLLVL.